This entry lists 22 T cell receptor beta chains sequenced from one sample in a study of radiotherapy plus CTLA-4 blockade in lung cancer. Sequenced by immunoSEQ multiplex PCR; TCRdb stores in-frame clones only, minus some. This sample has some 50,000 clones, with roughly 81% found just once. Specimen: peripheral blood, collected from a patient treated with radiotherapy plus ipilimumab. The receptor set was obtained from a human donor with non-small cell lung cancer whose response to radiotherapy plus ipilimumab could not be evaluated.

CDR3 nucleotide sequence: TGTGCCAGCAGCTTAGGCCCTAGCGTCTACGAGCAGTACTTC. Encoded protein: CASSLGPSVYEQYF. The rearrangement links TRBV11-2 to TRBJ2-7; weak D call: TRBD2 (6 bases). Germline V gives CDR1 SGHAT, CDR2 FQNNGV. Trimming took off 1 base at V and 3 bases at J, with 10 bases between the two ends. CDR3 length equals 14 residues.

J is TRBJ1-1 and V is TRBV19, with TRBD1 identical over 12 bases. CDR3 length: 16 amino acids. Per germline, CDR1 LNHDA and CDR2 SQIVND (reference sequence). V was clipped by 7 bases and J by 4 bases; unmatched bases: 10. The CDR3 here is CASTTGDRGRRTEAFF. CDR3 nucleotide sequence: TGTGCCAGTACCACCGGGGACAGGGGGCGACGCACTGAAGCTTTCTTT.

J is TRBJ1-2 and V is TRBV6-5; TRBD1 aligns across 8 bases. The length of the CDR3 is 14 residues. Germline V CDR1 and CDR2: MNHEY, SVGAGI. The V segment lost 6 bases and the J segment 4 bases; nucleotides outside the gene matches: 7. The chain's CDR3 is CASRNDRGAYGYTF. The DNA for the CDR3 is TGTGCCAGCAGGAACGACAGGGGAGCCTATGGCTACACCTTC.

The rearrangement joins TRBV11-2 to TRBJ1-2; 8 bases fit TRBD1. The V segment lost 1 base and the J segment 9 bases; nucleotides outside the gene matches: 7. The germline V gene has CDR1 SGHAT and CDR2 FQNNGV. The CDR3 has 14 amino acids. CDR3 in amino acids: CASSLVAGGSSYTF. In nucleotides, the CDR3 is TGTGCCAGCAGCTTAGTCGCAGGGGGCTCAAGCTACACCTTC.

The CDR3 is CASSVPLFPGGNQPQHF. The DNA of the CDR3 is TGTGCCAGCAGCGTTCCACTTTTCCCAGGGGGCAATCAGCCCCAGCATTTT. V and J are TRBV9 and TRBJ1-5; perhaps TRBD1 as D (6 bases). Germline V gene lookup returns CDR1 SGDLS and CDR2 YYNGEE. V was clipped by 2 bases and J by 2 bases, with 17 bases between them. The CDR3 runs 17 residues.

The chain combines TRBV30 with TRBJ2-3, with D possibly being TRBD1 (6 bases). CDR1 is GTSNPN, CDR2 SVGIG, per germline (reference sequence). The CDR3 has 15 residues. The V end was cut by 0 bases, the J end by 5 bases, with 15 bases between. The CDR3 spells CAWSVGQGPGDTQYF. CDR3 DNA: TGTGCCTGGAGTGTAGGGCAGGGGCCGGGAGATACGCAGTATTTT.

The chain is built from TRBV28 and TRBJ2-1, with 10 nucleotides matching TRBD2. CDR3 length equals 16 residues. Germline V CDR1 and CDR2: MDHEN, SYDVKM. J lost 4 bases, V lost 6 bases, and 9 bases had no gene match. The DNA for the CDR3 is TGTGCCAGCAGATATTCGGGACTAGCGTCTTACAATGAGCAGTTCTTC. Encoded protein: CASRYSGLASYNEQFF.

The V gene is TRBV4-3, the J gene TRBJ2-3; D might be TRBD1 (5 bases). CDR1 LGHNA and CDR2 YSLEER come from the germline V gene. V lost 4 bases and J lost 2, with 13 bases in between. The CDR3 extends over 15 amino acids. The CDR3, as DNA: TGCGCCAGCAGCCCACGCACAGGATTCACAGATACGCAGTATTTT. Amino acids: CASSPRTGFTDTQYF.

The chain joins TRBV7-2 to TRBJ1-5; D unclear. CDR1 and CDR2 from the germline V gene are SGHTA and FQGNSA. The CDR3 has 16 residues. Trimming took off 1 base at V and 0 bases at J, with 10 bases between the two ends. Here the CDR3 reads CASSLEAGYSNQPQHF. CDR3 nucleotide sequence: TGTGCCAGCAGCTTAGAGGCGGGATATAGCAATCAGCCCCAGCATTTT.

This clone occurred once. The rearrangement links TRBV18 to TRBJ1-1, with 7 bases that match TRBD1. The V gene's germline CDR1 is KGHSH and CDR2 LQKENI. The trim removed 6 bases at V and 3 bases at J, leaving 4 bases unmatched. This CDR3 is built from 13 residues. The CDR3 coding sequence is TGTGCCAGCTCTCAGGACAGGTACACTGAAGCTTTCTTT. It translates to CASSQDRYTEAFF. Filled out from reference TRBV18 and TRBJ1-1, the complete variable domain reads NAGVMQNPRHLVRRRGQEARLRCSPMKGHSHVYWYRQLPEEGLKFMVYLQKENIIDESGMPKERFSAEFPKEGPSILRIQQVVRGDSAAYFCASSQDRYTEAFFGQGTRLTVV.

The chain has TRBV9 and TRBJ1-5; maybe TRBD1 (5 bases). Trimming left V 4 bases short and J 3 bases short, with 14 bases between. Germline values: CDR1 SGDLS, CDR2 YYNGEE. The CDR3 spans 15 residues. The CDR3 here is CASSQNGGTNQPQHF. The CDR3 nucleotides read TGTGCCAGCAGCCAAAACGGGGGAACCAATCAGCCCCAGCATTTT.

The V gene is TRBV5-4, the J gene TRBJ2-3, with a tentative D call TRBD1 (6 bases). Trimming removed 6 bases at V and 8 bases at J, with 16 bases between. Germline values: CDR1 SGHNT, CDR2 YYREEE (reference sequence). The CDR3 is 13 residues long. The CDR3 loop is CASKLEGVGTQYF. In DNA, the CDR3 is TGTGCCAGCAAACTAGAGGGGGTCGGTACGCAGTATTTT.

This clone came up a few times. This chain joins TRBV7-2 and TRBJ1-5, with D tentatively TRBD1 (5 bases). CDR1 is SGHTA and CDR2 is FQGNSA in the germline V gene. The CDR3 spans 15 residues. Trimming cost V 5 bases and J 2 bases, with 13 bases left between them. In nucleotides, the CDR3 is TGTGCCAGCAGCCAAGACGGCAGGGGCAATCAGCCCCAGCATTTT. It codes for CASSQDGRGNQPQHF.

The rearrangement uses TRBV25-1 and TRBJ2-5; weak D call: TRBD1 (5 bases). This CDR3 contains 11 residues. Germline V CDR1 and CDR2: MGHDK, SYGVNS. V lost 5 bases to trimming and J lost 5 bases, with 6 bases between them. This CDR3 reads CASSNRETQYF. The DNA for the CDR3 is TGTGCCAGCAGTAACAGGGAGACCCAGTACTTC.

The V call is TRBV5-1, the J call TRBJ2-3, with 8 bases lining up with TRBD2. CDR1 is SGHRS, CDR2 YFSETQ, per germline. This CDR3 is built from 16 residues. The trim removed 5 bases at V and 5 bases at J, leaving 13 bases unmatched. The CDR3 DNA reads as TGCGCCAGCAGGGGTTTAGCGGGAAAGAATAGAGATACGCAGTATTTT. Translated: CASRGLAGKNRDTQYF.

V usage is TRBV6-6 and J usage is TRBJ2-5, with D perhaps matching TRBD2 (6 bases). Germline V gene data show CDR1 as MNHNY and CDR2 as SVGAGI (reference sequence). Trimming left V 6 bases short and J 1 base short, with 12 bases between. CDR3 size: 14 residues. CDR3 in amino acids: CASSHRDFQETQYF. CDR3 coding DNA: TGTGCCAGCAGCCACCGGGACTTCCAAGAGACCCAGTACTTC.

This clone was counted a few times. The rearrangement links TRBV4-1 to TRBJ2-1; TRBD1 matches at 7 bases. The ends lost 6 bases at V and 2 bases at J; junction bases unmatched: 13. From germline, CDR1 is MGHRA and CDR2 YSYEKL. The CDR3 spans 17 residues. The CDR3 bases are TGCGCCAGCAGTCAATCGGATAGGGGGCTGACCTACAATGAGCAGTTCTTC. Encoded protein: CASSQSDRGLTYNEQFF.

V and J are TRBV27 and TRBJ1-4, with TRBD1 as a possible D gene (6 bases). Trimming cost V 6 bases and J 0 bases, with 14 bases left between them. Germline CDR1 is MNHEY and CDR2 is SMNVEV (reference sequence). CDR3 size: 16 residues. CDR3 bases: TGTGCCAGCAGCCTAGGGGGAATTGCAACTAATGAAAAACTGTTTTTT. Translation: CASSLGGIATNEKLFF.

This sequence joins TRBV29-1 and TRBJ1-5; D is undetermined. This CDR3 has 13 residues. V was cut by 5 bases and J by 3 bases, with 11 bases left in between. From germline, CDR1 is SQVTM and CDR2 ANQGSEA. The CDR3 is CSVQREANQPQHF. In nucleotides, the CDR3 is TGCAGCGTTCAACGCGAAGCCAATCAGCCCCAGCATTTT.

The rearrangement uses TRBV7-2 and TRBJ1-5; D unresolved. The CDR3 contains 15 residues. Germline CDR1 SGHTA, CDR2 FQGNSA. Trimming removed 2 bases at V and 2 bases at J, with 10 bases between. CDR3 protein: CASSLQAMGNQPQHF. The CDR3 bases are TGTGCCAGCAGCTTACAGGCTATGGGCAATCAGCCCCAGCATTTT.

CDR3 amino acids: CASSIGTGGHEQYF. CDR3 DNA sequence: TGTGCCAGTAGTATTGGGACAGGGGGGCACGAGCAGTACTTC. The chain has TRBV19 and TRBJ2-7; 11 positions agree with TRBD1. The germline CDR1 and CDR2 sequences are LNHDA and SQIVND (reference sequence). Germline trimming cut 3 bases from V and 5 bases from J; bases unmatched to any gene: 3. CDR3 length: 14 residues.

This clone has more than one count but fewer than ten. Different DNA sequences within this sample yield the same CDR3. The rearrangement uses TRBV18 and TRBJ2-1, with 8 bases aligning to TRBD2. The CDR3 loop spans 15 amino acids. Losses at the gene ends were 3 bases for V and 1 base for J; bases not matched to a gene: 2. The germline V gene encodes CDR1 KGHSH and CDR2 LQKENI. CDR3 loop: CASSPLAGSYNEQFF. The CDR3 DNA sequence: TGTGCCAGCTCACCCTTAGCGGGATCCTACAATGAGCAGTTCTTC.